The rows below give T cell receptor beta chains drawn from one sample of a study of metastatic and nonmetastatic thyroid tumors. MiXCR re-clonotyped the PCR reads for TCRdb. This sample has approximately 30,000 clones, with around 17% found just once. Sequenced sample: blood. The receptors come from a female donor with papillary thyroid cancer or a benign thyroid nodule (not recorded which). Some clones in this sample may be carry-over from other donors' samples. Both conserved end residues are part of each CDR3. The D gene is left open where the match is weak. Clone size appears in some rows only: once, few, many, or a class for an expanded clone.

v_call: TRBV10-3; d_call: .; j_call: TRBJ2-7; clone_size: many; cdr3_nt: TGTGCCACCTTGGACAGCCCCTACGAGCAGTACTTC; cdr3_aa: CATLDSPYEQYF
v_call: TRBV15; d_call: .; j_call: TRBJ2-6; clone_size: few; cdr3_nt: TGTGCCACCAGCAGACGGGACTCTGTGGCCAACGTCCTGACTTTC; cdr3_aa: CATSRRDSVANVLTF
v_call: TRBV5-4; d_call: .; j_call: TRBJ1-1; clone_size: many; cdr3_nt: TGTGCCAGCAGCTTGGGTTTGGGGACGAACACTGAAGCTTTCTTT; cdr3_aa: CASSLGLGTNTEAFF
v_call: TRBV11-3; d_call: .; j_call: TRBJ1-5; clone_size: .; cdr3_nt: TGTGCCAGCGGAGCAAGTCGGCGGACCAATCAGCCCAAGCATTTT; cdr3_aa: CASGASRRTNQPKHF
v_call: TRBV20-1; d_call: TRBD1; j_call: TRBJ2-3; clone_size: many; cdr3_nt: TGCAGTGTCATCCGGGACAGGGGCACAGATACGCAGTATTTT; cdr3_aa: CSVIRDRGTDTQYF
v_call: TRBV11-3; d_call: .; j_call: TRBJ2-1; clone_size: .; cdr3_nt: TGTGCCAGCAGCTTACTAGGCGTGAGCAATGAGCAGTTCTTC; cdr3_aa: CASSLLGVSNEQFF
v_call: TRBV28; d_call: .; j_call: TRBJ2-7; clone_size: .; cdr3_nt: TGTGCCAGCAGTGGGCCAGTTTACTACGAGCAGTACTTC; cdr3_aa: CASSGPVYYEQYF
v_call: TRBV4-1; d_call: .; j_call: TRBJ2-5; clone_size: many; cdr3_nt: TGCGCCAGCAGCCAAATGGGTTACCAAGAGACCCAGTACTTC; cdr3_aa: CASSQMGYQETQYF
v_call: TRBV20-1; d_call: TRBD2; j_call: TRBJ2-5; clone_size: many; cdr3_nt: TGCAGTGCTAGCCCGACTAGCGGGAGGGCCCGGGAGACCCAGTACTTC; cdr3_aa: CSASPTSGRARETQYF
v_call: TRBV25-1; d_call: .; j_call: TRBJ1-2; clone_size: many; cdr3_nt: TGTGCCAGCAGTGGAGCACACTATGGCTACACCTTC; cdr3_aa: CASSGAHYGYTF
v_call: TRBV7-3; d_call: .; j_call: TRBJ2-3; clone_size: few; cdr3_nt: TGTGCCGTCCGGGGTTCCACAGATACGCAGTATTTT; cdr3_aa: CAVRGSTDTQYF
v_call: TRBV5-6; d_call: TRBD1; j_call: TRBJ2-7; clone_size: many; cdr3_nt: TGTGCCAGCAGCCGCCGTCGAGACAGGGGATTCAACGAGCAGTACTTC; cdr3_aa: CASSRRRDRGFNEQYF
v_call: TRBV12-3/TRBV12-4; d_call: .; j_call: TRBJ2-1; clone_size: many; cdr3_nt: TGTGCCAGCAGTTTAGGAGACAGTACCTACAATGAGCAGTTCTTC; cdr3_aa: CASSLGDSTYNEQFF
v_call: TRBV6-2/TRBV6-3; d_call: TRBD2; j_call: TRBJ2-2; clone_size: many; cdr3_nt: TGTGCCAGCAGTTACAAGCGGGAGTTCGGGGAGCTGTTTTTT; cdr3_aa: CASSYKREFGELFF
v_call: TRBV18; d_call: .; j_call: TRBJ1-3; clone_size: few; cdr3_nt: TGTGCCAGCTCACCACTGGGCAAGGCAAGCTCTGGAAACACCATATATTTT; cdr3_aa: CASSPLGKASSGNTIYF
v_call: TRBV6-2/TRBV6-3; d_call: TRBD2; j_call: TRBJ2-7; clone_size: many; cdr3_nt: TGTGCCAGCAGCCCGACTAGCGGGAGCCACGAGCAGTACTTC; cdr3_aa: CASSPTSGSHEQYF
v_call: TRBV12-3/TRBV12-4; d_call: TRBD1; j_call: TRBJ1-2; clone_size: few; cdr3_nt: TGTGCCAGCAGTTTTGGCCTGACAGGGGGCGAGGGTAACTATGGCTACACCTTC; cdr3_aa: CASSFGLTGGEGNYGYTF
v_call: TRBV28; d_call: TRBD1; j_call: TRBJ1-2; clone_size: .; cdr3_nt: TGTGCCAGCAGTTTGGTAACACAGGGGGTATTTAACTATGGCTACACCTTC; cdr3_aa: CASSLVTQGVFNYGYTF
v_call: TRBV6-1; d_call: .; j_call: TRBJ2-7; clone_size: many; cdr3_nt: TGTGCCAGCAGTTGGGGGCATGGTGAGCAGTACTTC; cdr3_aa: CASSWGHGEQYF
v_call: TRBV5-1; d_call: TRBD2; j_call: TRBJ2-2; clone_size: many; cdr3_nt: TGCGCCAGCAGCTGGACTAGCGGGGCCACCGGGGAGCTGTTTTTT; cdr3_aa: CASSWTSGATGELFF
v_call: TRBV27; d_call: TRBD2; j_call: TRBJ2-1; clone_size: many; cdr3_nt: TGTGCCAGCAGTTCCCCCCCGGGAGGGCCCTCAAATGAGCAGTTCTTC; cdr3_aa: CASSSPPGGPSNEQFF
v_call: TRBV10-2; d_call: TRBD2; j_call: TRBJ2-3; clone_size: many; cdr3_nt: TGCGCCAGCAGTGCGGCTAGCGGGAGGACAGATACGCAGTATTTT; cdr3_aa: CASSAASGRTDTQYF
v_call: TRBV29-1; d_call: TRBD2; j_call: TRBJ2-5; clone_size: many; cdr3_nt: TGCAGCGTTGGCAGCGGGAGTGAGACCCAGTACTTC; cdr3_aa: CSVGSGSETQYF
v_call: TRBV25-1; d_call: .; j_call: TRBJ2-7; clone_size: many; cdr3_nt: TGTGCCAGCAGCAGGGTCCAGAGCTCCTACGAGCAGTACTTC; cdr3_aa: CASSRVQSSYEQYF
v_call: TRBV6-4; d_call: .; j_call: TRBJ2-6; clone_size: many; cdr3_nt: TGTGCCAGCAGTGACAGGGGTGGGGCCAACGTCCTGACTTTC; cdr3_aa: CASSDRGGANVLTF
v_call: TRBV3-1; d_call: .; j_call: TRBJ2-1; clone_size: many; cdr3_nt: TGTGCCAGCAGTCCGGCGGCGGGACGCTTGGATGAGCAGTTCTTC; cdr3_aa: CASSPAAGRLDEQFF
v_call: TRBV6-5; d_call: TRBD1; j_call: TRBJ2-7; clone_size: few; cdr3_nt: TGTGCCAGCAGTTGTTCTCTCGACAGGGGACTCTACGAGCAGTACTTC; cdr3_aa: CASSCSLDRGLYEQYF
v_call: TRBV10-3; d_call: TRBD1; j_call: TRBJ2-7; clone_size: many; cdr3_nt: TGTGCCATCAGTGAATGGGTTTCAGGGGGCGGTAGCTACGAGCAGTACTTC; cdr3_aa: CAISEWVSGGGSYEQYF
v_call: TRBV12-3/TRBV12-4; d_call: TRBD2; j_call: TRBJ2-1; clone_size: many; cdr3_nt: TGTGCCAGCAGTTTGGGACTAGGGACAGAGCAGTTCTTC; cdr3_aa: CASSLGLGTEQFF
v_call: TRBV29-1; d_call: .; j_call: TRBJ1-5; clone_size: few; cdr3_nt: TGCAGCGTTGTGATGGGGTATGGTCAGCCCAAGCATTTT; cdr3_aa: CSVVMGYGQPKHF
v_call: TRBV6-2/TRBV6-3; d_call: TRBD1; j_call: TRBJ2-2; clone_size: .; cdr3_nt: TGTGCCAGCAGAAGATGGACAGGGTATGCCGGGGAGCTGTTTTTT; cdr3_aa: CASRRWTGYAGELFF
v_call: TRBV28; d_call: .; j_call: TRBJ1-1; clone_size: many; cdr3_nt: TGTGCCAGCAGTGGGGACTTGGGGACTGAAGCTTTCTTT; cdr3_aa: CASSGDLGTEAFF
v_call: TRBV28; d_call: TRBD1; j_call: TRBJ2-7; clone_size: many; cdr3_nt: TGTGCCAGCAGTTTAGCAGGGGGCCATAGGAGCTCCTACGAGCAGTACTTC; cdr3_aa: CASSLAGGHRSSYEQYF
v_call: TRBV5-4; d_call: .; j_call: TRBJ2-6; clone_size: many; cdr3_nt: TGTGCCAGCAGCTTGGTGTTTATAGAATCCCCCTGGGGGGCCAACGTCCTGACTTTC; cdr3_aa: CASSLVFIESPWGANVLTF
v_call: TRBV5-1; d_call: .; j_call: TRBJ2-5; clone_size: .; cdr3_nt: TGCGCCAGCAGCCAAGGCAGCCAAGGGACCCAGTACTTC; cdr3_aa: CASSQGSQGTQYF
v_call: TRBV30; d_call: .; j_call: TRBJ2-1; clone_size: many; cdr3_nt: TGTGCCTGGAGCCGCCCAGGGTCCTACAATGAGCAGTTCTTC; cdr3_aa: CAWSRPGSYNEQFF
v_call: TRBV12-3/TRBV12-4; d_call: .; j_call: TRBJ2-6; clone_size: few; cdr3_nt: TGTGCCAGCAGTCCACTGGGGGCAATCTCGGGGGCCAACGTCCTGACTTTC; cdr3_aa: CASSPLGAISGANVLTF
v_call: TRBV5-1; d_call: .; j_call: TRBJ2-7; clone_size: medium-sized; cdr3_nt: TGCGCCAGCAGCTTGGGACTAGGGAAGCCATTCGAGCAGTACTTC; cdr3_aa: CASSLGLGKPFEQYF
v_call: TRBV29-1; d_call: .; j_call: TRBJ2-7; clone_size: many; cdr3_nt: TGCAGCGTTGAAGTTCACCAGGGGCAGTACTTC; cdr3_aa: CSVEVHQGQYF
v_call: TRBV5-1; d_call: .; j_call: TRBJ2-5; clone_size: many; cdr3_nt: TGCGCCAGCAGCTTGATGGGGGAGACCCAGTACTTC; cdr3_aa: CASSLMGETQYF
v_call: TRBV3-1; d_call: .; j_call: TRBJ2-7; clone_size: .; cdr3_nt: TGTGCCAGCAGCCCCTTTAGCTGGAGGGCCCCTACAGAGCAGTACTTC; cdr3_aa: CASSPFSWRAPTEQYF
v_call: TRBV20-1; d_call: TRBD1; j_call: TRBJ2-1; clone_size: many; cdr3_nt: TGCAGTGCTAGACGAAACCTCGGACAGGGGGATTACAATGAGCAGTTCTTC; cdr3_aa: CSARRNLGQGDYNEQFF
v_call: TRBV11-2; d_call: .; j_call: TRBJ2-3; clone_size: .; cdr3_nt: TGTGCCAGCAGCTTAGACGCGCAGTATTTT; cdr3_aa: CASSLDAQYF
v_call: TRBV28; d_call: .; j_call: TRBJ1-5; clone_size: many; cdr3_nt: TGTGCCAGCAGCACACTACAGGGCGCCGGGAATCAGCCCCAGCATTTT; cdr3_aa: CASSTLQGAGNQPQHF
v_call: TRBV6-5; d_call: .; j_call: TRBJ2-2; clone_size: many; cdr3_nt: TGTGCCAGCAGTTACTCGTTGGGAATGGCCGGGGAGCTGTTTTTT; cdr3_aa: CASSYSLGMAGELFF
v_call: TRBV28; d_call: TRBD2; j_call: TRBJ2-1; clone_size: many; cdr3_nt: TGTGCCAGCAGTTTGGGACCGACTAGCGGGAGGGCCGATGAGCAGTTCTTC; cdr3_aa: CASSLGPTSGRADEQFF
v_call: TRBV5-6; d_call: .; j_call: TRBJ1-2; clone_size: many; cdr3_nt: TGTGCCAGCAGCTTGGGGGGACGTGGCTACACCTTC; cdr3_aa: CASSLGGRGYTF
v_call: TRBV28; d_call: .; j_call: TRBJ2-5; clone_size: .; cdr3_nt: TGTGCCAGCAGCGGGGTCCGCCGAGTAGAGGGGGGAAGGACCCAGTACTTC; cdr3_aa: CASSGVRRVEGGRTQYF
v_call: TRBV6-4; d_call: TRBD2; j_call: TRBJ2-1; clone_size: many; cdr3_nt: TGTGCCAGCAGTGACTGGCGGGAGGGAAGGTCATGTGAGCAGTTCTTC; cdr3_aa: CASSDWREGRSCEQFF
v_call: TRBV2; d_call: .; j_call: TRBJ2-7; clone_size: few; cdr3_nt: TGTGCCAGCCGCCAACGGTCCCTCTACGAGCAGTACTTC; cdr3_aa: CASRQRSLYEQYF
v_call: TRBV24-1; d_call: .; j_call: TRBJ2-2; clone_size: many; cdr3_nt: TGTGCCACCAGTGCTCGGGGAGGGAACACCGGGGAGCTGTTTTTT; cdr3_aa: CATSARGGNTGELFF
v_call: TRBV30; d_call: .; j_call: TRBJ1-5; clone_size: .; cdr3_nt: TGTGCCTGGGGCCCTCGTGGCGGGGGCAATCAGCCCCAGCATTTT; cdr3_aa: CAWGPRGGGNQPQHF
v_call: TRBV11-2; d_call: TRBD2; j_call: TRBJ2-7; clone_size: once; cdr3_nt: TGTGCCAGCAGTCCCGGCGGGAGCTACGAGCAGTACTTC; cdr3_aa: CASSPGGSYEQYF